One T cell receptor (beta chain) is described in this entry. Its ends do not fully match the called genes, so a read error is possible. Profiled with immunoSEQ multiplex PCR; TCRdb holds only in-frame clones, not every one. The sample has more than 95,000 clones, roughly 79% seen once. These data originate in a study of blood T cell repertoires in COVID-19. About the study: The study drew acute and convalescent COVID-19 samples from the United States, Italy and Spain. In each case, the material was cDNA or gDNA derived from T cells, B-cell-depleted T cells, or PBMCs.

The CDR3 sequence is 16 residues long. Germline V gene data show CDR1 as SSHAT and CDR2 as FNYEAQ (reference sequence). The sequence was obtained from a man aged 65 to 79 with active or convalescent COVID-19. Sequencing input: peripheral blood. The chain is built from TRBV7-7 and TRBJ1-1; D ambiguous. As DNA, the CDR3 is TGTGCTAGCAGCTTAGCCGACGCCTCGGAGGAAACTGAAGCTTTCTTT. Residues: CASSLADASEETEAFF. Full variable domain (outside the CDR3, taken from reference TRBV7-7 and TRBJ1-1): GAGVSQSPRYKVTKRGQDVTLRCDPISSHATLYWYQQALGQGPEFLTYFNYEAQPDKSGLPSDRFSAERPEGSISTLTIQRTEQRDSAMYRCASSLADASEETEAFFGQGTRLTVV.